A single sample gave rise to the 13 T cell receptor beta chains below, sequenced in a study of cytomegalovirus exposure and HLA in healthy donors. This PCR relied on a set of 60 Vbeta primers and 13 Jbeta primers. The data were produced by immunoSEQ multiplex PCR, yet TCRdb's version contains in-frame clones alone and is incomplete. The repertoire has over 100,000 clones, about 79% of them found once; the top ten carry about 2%. The sample comprised PBMCs. The receptors shown here come from a human donor in good health.

The chain carries TRBV30 and TRBJ2-1; TRBD2 agrees at 12 bases. V lost 3 bases, J lost 6 bases, and 0 bases stayed unmatched. The CDR3 length is 13 residues. Germline V CDR1 and CDR2: GTSNPN, SVGIG (reference sequence). CDR3 amino acids: CAWRGLAGNEQFF. The CDR3 DNA is TGTGCCTGGAGGGGACTAGCGGGCAATGAGCAGTTCTTC.

The genes are TRBV15 and TRBJ2-5, with D possibly matching TRBD1 (5 bases). Per germline, CDR1 LNHNV and CDR2 YYDKDF (reference sequence). V gave up 2 bases and J gave up 4 bases, with 11 bases separating them. CDR3 length equals 14 residues. The CDR3 DNA sequence: TGTGCCACCAGCAGACCCAAAGGGGTAGAGACCCAGTACTTC. It translates to CATSRPKGVETQYF.

This rearrangement joins TRBV6-1 to TRBJ2-2; tentative D call: TRBD1 (5 bases). This CDR3 contains 15 residues. CDR1 MNHNS and CDR2 SASEGT come from the germline V gene. The V gene lost 1 base and the J gene lost 6 bases, with 12 bases spanning the gap. The CDR3 region has the DNA TGTGCCAGCAGTGAAGTTTCAGGGTTAGCCGGGGAGCTGTTTTTT. This translates into CASSEVSGLAGELFF.

The CDR3 spells CASSWGGANYNEQFF. The CDR3 DNA reads as TGCGCCAGCAGCTGGGGGGGGGCCAACTACAATGAGCAGTTCTTC. J is TRBJ2-1 and V is TRBV5-1; tentatively, D is TRBD2 (7 bases). The CDR3 totals 15 residues. Trimming shortened V by 3 bases and J by 3 bases, and 13 bases separated the two germline ends. CDR1 SGHRS and CDR2 YFSETQ come from the germline V gene.

This chain connects TRBV6-1 to TRBJ2-2; 10 bases agree with TRBD1. The CDR3 loop spans 15 amino acids. Germline values: CDR1 MNHNS, CDR2 SASEGT. Trimming removed 6 bases from V and 7 bases from J; junction bases left unmatched: 8. Here the CDR3 reads CASRAGTGAGGELFF. The CDR3 nucleotides read TGTGCCAGCAGGGCGGGGACAGGGGCTGGCGGGGAGCTGTTTTTT.

The chain carries TRBV7-9 and TRBJ1-2, with D unclear. The CDR3 totals 15 residues. Trimming stripped 1 base from V and 4 bases from J, with 13 bases between. The germline V gene encodes CDR1 SEHNR and CDR2 FQNEAQ (reference sequence). This CDR3 is CASSLGETSSYGYTF. The CDR3, as DNA: TGTGCCAGCAGCTTAGGGGAGACCAGTAGCTATGGCTACACCTTC.

The chain employs TRBV2 and TRBJ1-6; perhaps TRBD1 as D (5 bases). This CDR3 has 16 residues. Trimming shortened V by 3 bases and J by 5 bases, and 14 bases separated the two germline ends. Germline CDR1 is SNHLY and CDR2 is FYNNEI. The CDR3 region has the DNA TGTGCCAGCAGTGACGACCAGGGCAAGCATAATTCACCCCTCCACTTT. Its protein is CASSDDQGKHNSPLHF.

Only one count was recorded for this clone. The J gene is TRBJ1-1, the V gene TRBV5-4; D is possibly TRBD1 (6 bases). V lost 4 bases to trimming and J lost 4 bases, with 17 bases between them. Germline assignment: CDR1 SGHNT and CDR2 YYREEE (reference sequence). CDR3 size: 15 residues. The CDR3 region has the DNA TGTGCCAGCAGCCCAGGGACATTGGGGAGCACTGAAGCTTTCTTT. Encoded protein: CASSPGTLGSTEAFF.

The chain links TRBV5-1 to TRBJ1-5; D not resolved. The CDR3 runs to 14 residues. V was shortened by 4 bases and J by 4 bases, with 12 bases between the two germline ends. The germline V gene encodes CDR1 SGHRS and CDR2 YFSETQ. The CDR3 loop reads CASSRDGNNQPQHF. CDR3 DNA sequence: TGCGCCAGCAGCCGCGACGGGAATAATCAGCCCCAGCATTTT.

CDR3 in amino acids: CAWSVRVSWEEKLFF. The CDR3 coding sequence is TGTGCCTGGAGTGTGCGAGTCTCATGGGAGGAAAAACTGTTTTTT. The chain employs TRBV30 and TRBJ1-4; D unclear. The CDR3 is 15 amino acids. The V and J ends lost 0 bases and 8 bases respectively, with 16 bases between them. Germline CDR1 GTSNPN, CDR2 SVGIG (reference sequence).

CDR3 coding DNA: TGTGCCAGCAGCGCCCAGGGGGCGCGGGCAGATACGCAGTATTTT. It yields the protein CASSAQGARADTQYF. The chain couples TRBV7-2 to TRBJ2-3; 8 nucleotides match TRBD1. Germline V gene lookup returns CDR1 SGHTA and CDR2 FQGNSA. The CDR3 is 15 residues long. V lost 5 bases and J lost 4; bases outside the gene matches: 8.

This clone was counted at least ten times. V gene TRBV6-1 combines with J gene TRBJ1-5; D is ambiguous. Trimming stripped 7 bases from V and 5 bases from J, with 12 bases between. Germline values: CDR1 MNHNS, CDR2 SASEGT. The CDR3 length is 13 residues. The CDR3 DNA follows: TGTGCCAGCACCTCCCAGGTAGATCAGCCCCAGCATTTT. It encodes CASTSQVDQPQHF.

This clone was observed a handful of times. The DNA of the CDR3 is TGCGCCAGCACCCTCCAATCCGGGACAGTGGTTGGGGACGGCTACACCTTC. Amino acids: CASTLQSGTVVGDGYTF. The rearrangement joins TRBV5-1 to TRBJ1-2, with TRBD1 matching 7 bases. Germline V gene lookup returns CDR1 SGHRS and CDR2 YFSETQ. V gave up 6 bases and J gave up 8 bases; unmatched junction bases: 22. This CDR3 region has 17 residues.